This T cell receptor (beta chain) stems from a study of blood T cells in healthy people across ages (dated by TCRdb to about 2015). Regarding the complete study: In model experiments, template switching captured roughly one uniquely barcoded TCR beta cDNA molecule for every two T cells. The study measured age-related changes in TCR beta repertoire diversity using deep sequencing normalized with unique cDNA molecular identifiers. Four age groups were formed from the donors: young (average approximately 17 years), middle-aged (approximately 41), aged (roughly 59) and long-lived (roughly 88). To avoid experimental bias, donors of different ages were randomly spread across the sequencing lanes. Using the same blood draw, the study looked at two additional independent replicas of 1 million unique cDNA reads for two donors, one aged 18 to 30 and the other aged 80 or older.

The library was obtained by 5' RACE. For sequencing, an Illumina HiSeq 2500 was employed. A second PCR of roughly 7 to 11 cycles was run with a J-beta primer mix and a sample-barcoded 5' primer. A unique molecular identifier was introduced onto each TCR beta cDNA molecule by a template-switch 5' adaptor carrying 12 random nucleotides. Each sample yielded at least 2.5 million CDR3-containing paired-end reads. The Mint cDNA synthesis kit, primed by a TRBC-specific oligonucleotide, was used to synthesize first-strand cDNA from all RNA. Following uracil-DNA glycosylase treatment, all cDNA underwent a first 18-cycle PCR with the universal primers M1SS and BC2_uni_R. The paper's data handling went like this. Normalization of each sample was performed by random selection of 1 million high-quality reads, each carrying a distinct molecular identifier. Instead of being binned into consensus sequences, reads that shared molecular identifiers were thrown out. CDR3 identification, clonotype clustering and error correction used MiTCR with a Q25 quality threshold and the strictest error-elimination algorithm. A nonparametric unseen species model with Euler transformation was used to estimate a lower bound on total TCR beta diversity. The public reads were quality trimmed at Q25 with fastp and then assembled into clones with MiXCR by TCRdb, keeping productive beta chains. Entries are consolidated by CDR3 protein sequence, retaining the most common genes and DNA. These V and J calls originate from TCRdb's pipeline instead of the authors' own analysis. The sample table contains fewer than 700,000 distinct CDR3 sequences; only one count was recorded for around 50% of them. The top ten clonotypes cover roughly 25% of the sample.

Results and caveats for the whole study, not just this receptor: Observed TCR beta diversity per million T cells fell roughly linearly with age, and a significant reduction was already apparent by age roughly 40. Compared with the aged group, the long-lived group had more naive CD4+ T cells, fewer expanded clones and increased TCR diversity, suggesting age selection. Estimates of total diversity based on one million sequenced T cells were regarded as lower bounds and as underestimates. There was a strong correlation between observed TCR beta diversity and the percentage of naive T cells measured by flow cytometry. Since profiling was done on bulk unsorted PBMCs, naive and antigen-experienced compartments could not be conclusively compared. Donor CMV infection status was unknown, potentially confounding age-related changes in expanded clonotypes.

With regard to this clonotype: Its antigen remains unidentified. Base qualities are missing; no much larger clone stands one base away.

CDR1 and CDR2, looked up from the germline V gene (reference sequence), are GTSNPN and SVGIG. Its CDR3 holds 12 amino acids, cysteine through phenylalanine. Only the CDR3 portion is preserved as DNA: 36 bases, with reading frame beginning at the first base. V is shortened by 5 bases, J by 5 bases, and the region joining them spans 12 bases. The approximately 41 donors, aged roughly 6 to 90 years, were systemically healthy Caucasian individuals from Russia. Approximately 10 milliliters of peripheral blood were collected from each donor into EDTA-treated Vacutainer tubes. Ficoll-Paque density-gradient centrifugation was used to isolate PBMCs, with at least 7 million per sample. Total RNA was extracted from PBMCs with Trizol reagent, with at least 6 micrograms obtained per sample. For every donor, an aliquot of PBMCs went through flow cytometry to measure the percentages of naive CD45RAhigh/CD27high T cells.

The sequence derives from a man older than 75 in good health. The chain joins TRBV30 to TRBJ2-5; no D gene call is confident. The sequenced sample was blood. The DNA sequence reads TGTGCCTGGGACTCATGTCAGGAGACCCAGTACTTC. Translation gives CAWDSCQETQYF.